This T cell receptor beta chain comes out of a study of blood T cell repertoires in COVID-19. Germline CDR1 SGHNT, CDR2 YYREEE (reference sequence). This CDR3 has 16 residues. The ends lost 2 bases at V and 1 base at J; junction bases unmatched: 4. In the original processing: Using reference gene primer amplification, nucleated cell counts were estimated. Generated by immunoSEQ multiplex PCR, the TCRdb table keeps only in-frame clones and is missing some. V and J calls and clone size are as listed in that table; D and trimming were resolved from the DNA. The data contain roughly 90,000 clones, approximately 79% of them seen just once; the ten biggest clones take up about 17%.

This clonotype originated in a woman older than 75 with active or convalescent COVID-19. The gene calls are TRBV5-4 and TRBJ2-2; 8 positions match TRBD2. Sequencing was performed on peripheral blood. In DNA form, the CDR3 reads TGTGCCAGCAGCTTAAACAGCGGGGGGAACACCGGGGAGCTGTTTTTT. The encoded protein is CASSLNSGGNTGELFF.